The T cell receptor beta chain under discussion was sequenced for a study of early T cells in non-severe SARS-CoV-2 infection. Study context: Chains were not paired, and sequencing was done on bulk RNA from unsorted whole blood.

There are many counts of this clonotype. Between the trimmed V and J ends, which lost 2 bases and 0 bases, there was a span of 5 bases. Per germline, CDR1 MNHEY and CDR2 SMNVEV (reference sequence). The CDR3 covers 13 residues. As part of library construction, unique molecular identifiers were attached to individual cDNA molecules. TCRdb re-called the 5' RACE reads with MiXCR, one entry per CDR3 protein. The sample yields about 42,000 distinct CDR3 sequences, approximately 7.1% seen once. The source material was whole blood. This receptor was taken from an adult who was a healthcare worker with PCR-confirmed SARS-CoV-2 infection or an uninfected control (not recorded which). V gene TRBV27 combines with J gene TRBJ2-7, with D hard to call. In DNA form, the CDR3 reads TGTGCCAGCAGTTTAATCTACTCCTACGAGCAGTACTTC. Translating gives CASSLIYSYEQYF.